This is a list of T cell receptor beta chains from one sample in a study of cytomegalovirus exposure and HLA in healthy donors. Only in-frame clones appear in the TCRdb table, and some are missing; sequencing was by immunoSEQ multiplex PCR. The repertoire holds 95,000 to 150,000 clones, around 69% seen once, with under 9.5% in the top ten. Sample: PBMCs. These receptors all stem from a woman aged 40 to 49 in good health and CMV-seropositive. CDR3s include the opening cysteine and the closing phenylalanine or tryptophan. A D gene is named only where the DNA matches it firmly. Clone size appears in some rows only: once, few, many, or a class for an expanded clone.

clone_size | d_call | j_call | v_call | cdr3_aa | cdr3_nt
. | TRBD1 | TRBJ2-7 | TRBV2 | CASQGTGGSYEQYF | TGTGCCAGCCAAGGGACAGGGGGGTCCTACGAGCAGTACTTC
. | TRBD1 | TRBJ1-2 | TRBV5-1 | CASSLFGQGGEGPYGYTF | TGCGCCAGCAGCTTATTTGGACAGGGCGGGGAAGGGCCCTATGGCTACACCTTC
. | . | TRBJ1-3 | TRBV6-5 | CASSPGYGGNTIYF | TGTGCCAGCAGCCCAGGGTACGGTGGAAACACCATATATTTT
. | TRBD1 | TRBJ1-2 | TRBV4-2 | CASSTPTGTGYTF | TGTGCCAGCAGCACGCCGACAGGGACTGGCTACACCTTC
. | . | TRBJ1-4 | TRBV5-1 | CASSLGQGGEKLFF | TGCGCCAGCAGCTTGGGGCAGGGTGGTGAAAAACTGTTTTTT
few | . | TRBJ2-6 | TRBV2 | CASSERAGANVLTF | TGTGCCAGCAGTGAGAGGGCAGGGGCCAACGTCCTGACTTTC
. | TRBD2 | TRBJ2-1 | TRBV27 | CASNPRVAGGHNEQFF | TGTGCCAGCAACCCTAGGGTAGCGGGAGGGCACAATGAGCAGTTCTTC
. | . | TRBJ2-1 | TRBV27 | CASAPGVRAYNEQFF | TGTGCCAGCGCCCCCGGGGTCCGCGCCTACAATGAGCAGTTCTTC
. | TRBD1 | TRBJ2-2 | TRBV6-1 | CASRLQGVATGELFF | TGTGCCAGCAGGCTCCAGGGGGTGGCCACCGGGGAGCTGTTTTTT
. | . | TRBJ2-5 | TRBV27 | CASSSRTMGETQYF | TGTGCCAGCAGTTCCCGGACAATGGGAGAGACCCAGTACTTC
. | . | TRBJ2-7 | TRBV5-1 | CASSWVEGAPHEQYF | TGCGCCAGCAGCTGGGTGGAGGGCGCCCCTCACGAGCAGTACTTC
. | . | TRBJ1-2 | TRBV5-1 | CASSLEEYGYTF | TGCGCCAGCAGTCTCGAGGAGTATGGCTACACCTTC
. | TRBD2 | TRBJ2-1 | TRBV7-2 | CASSSGLAYNEQFF | TGTGCCAGCAGCTCCGGACTAGCATACAATGAGCAGTTCTTC
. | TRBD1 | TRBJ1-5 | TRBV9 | CASSTGANSNQPQHF | TGTGCCAGCAGTACAGGGGCGAATAGCAATCAGCCCCAGCATTTT
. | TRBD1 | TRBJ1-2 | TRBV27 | CASSSGGTGNYGYTF | TGTGCCAGCTCCTCAGGAGGGACAGGGAACTATGGCTACACCTTC
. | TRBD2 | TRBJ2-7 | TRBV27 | CASSFSAGGNYEQYF | TGTGCCAGCAGTTTCTCCGCGGGGGGAAATTACGAGCAGTACTTC
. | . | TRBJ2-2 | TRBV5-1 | CASSFRGTGELFF | TGCGCCAGCAGCTTTCGGGGGACCGGGGAGCTGTTTTTT
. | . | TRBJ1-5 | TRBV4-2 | CASSQDGVQQYQPQHF | TGTGCCAGCAGCCAAGATGGAGTCCAACAATACCAGCCCCAGCATTTT
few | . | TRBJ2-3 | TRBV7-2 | CASSLSRDDTQYF | TGTGCCAGCAGCTTGTCCCGGGATGATACGCAGTATTTT
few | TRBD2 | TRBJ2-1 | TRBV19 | CASSIPRAGAYEQFF | TGTGCCAGTAGTATCCCTCGGGCGGGAGCCTATGAGCAGTTCTTC
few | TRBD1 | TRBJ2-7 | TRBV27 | CASSSGTGRYEQYF | TGTGCCAGCAGTTCGGGGACAGGGCGCTACGAGCAGTACTTC
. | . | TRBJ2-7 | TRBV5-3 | CARSSNSDYESSYEQYF | TGTGCCAGAAGCTCAAATAGCGACTATGAGAGCTCCTACGAGCAGTACTTC
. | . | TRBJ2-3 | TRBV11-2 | CASSLRDGGDTQYF | TGTGCCAGCAGCTTGCGGGATGGGGGAGATACGCAGTATTTT
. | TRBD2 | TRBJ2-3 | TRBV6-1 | CASSEGGRAWDTQYF | TGTGCCAGCAGTGAAGGCGGGAGGGCCTGGGATACGCAGTATTTT
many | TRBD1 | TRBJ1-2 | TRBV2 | CASNGQGNNYGYTF | TGTGCCAGCAACGGACAGGGCAACAACTATGGCTACACCTTC
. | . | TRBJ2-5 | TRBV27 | CASSLSYPAGGETQYF | TGTGCCAGCAGTTTATCGTACCCCGCCGGGGGAGAGACCCAGTACTTC
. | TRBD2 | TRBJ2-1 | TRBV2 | CARFPPSGGAHNEQFF | TGTGCCAGATTCCCCCCTAGCGGGGGGGCCCACAATGAGCAGTTCTTC
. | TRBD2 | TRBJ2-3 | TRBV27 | CASSPRPTSGQYF | TGTGCCAGCAGTCCCCGCCCGACTAGCGGGCAGTATTTT
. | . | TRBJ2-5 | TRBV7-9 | CASSPPSGRQSETQYF | TGTGCCAGCAGCCCCCCGTCGGGGAGACAATCGGAGACCCAGTACTTC
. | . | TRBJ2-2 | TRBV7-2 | CASSLAQGTVTGELFF | TGTGCCAGCAGCTTAGCCCAGGGAACGGTCACCGGGGAGCTGTTTTTT
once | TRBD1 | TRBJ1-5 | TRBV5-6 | CASSRQGMSNQPQHF | TGTGCCAGCAGCCGACAGGGGATGAGCAATCAGCCCCAGCATTTT
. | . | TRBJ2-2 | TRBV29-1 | CSVGSLGAGELFF | TGCAGCGTTGGAAGCCTAGGGGCCGGGGAGCTGTTTTTT
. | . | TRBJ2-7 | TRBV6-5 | CASSYGQIYEQYF | TGTGCCAGCAGTTACGGGCAGATCTACGAGCAGTACTTC
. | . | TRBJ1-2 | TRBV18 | CASSPPRAGGLNYGYTF | TGTGCCAGCTCACCACCGAGGGCAGGCGGACTTAACTATGGCTACACCTTC
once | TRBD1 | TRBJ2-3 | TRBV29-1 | CSVPRQGAVTDTQYF | TGCAGCGTGCCCCGACAGGGGGCTGTAACAGATACGCAGTATTTT
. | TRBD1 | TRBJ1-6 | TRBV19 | CASNDRGHSPLHF | TGTGCCAGTAATGACAGGGGACATTCACCCCTCCACTTT
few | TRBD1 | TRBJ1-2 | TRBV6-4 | CASSPSPSTGTGYGYTF | TGTGCCAGCAGTCCCTCCCCCAGTACCGGGACAGGCTATGGCTACACCTTC
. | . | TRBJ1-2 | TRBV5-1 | CASSLGQGADGYTF | TGCGCCAGCAGCTTGGGGCAGGGCGCCGATGGCTACACCTTC
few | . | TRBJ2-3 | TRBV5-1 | CASSSERTGTTDTQYF | TGCGCCAGCAGCTCGGAAAGGACTGGTACCACAGATACGCAGTATTTT
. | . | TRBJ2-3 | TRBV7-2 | CASSPGWLGTDTQYF | TGTGCCAGCAGCCCCGGGTGGCTAGGTACAGATACGCAGTATTTT
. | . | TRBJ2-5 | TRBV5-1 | CASSLDVAGSQETQYF | TGCGCCAGCAGCTTGGATGTCGCGGGGTCCCAAGAGACCCAGTACTTC
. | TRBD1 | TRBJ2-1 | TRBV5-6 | CASSLDRRTGSYNEQFF | TGTGCCAGCAGCTTGGACCGGCGGACAGGGTCCTACAATGAGCAGTTCTTC
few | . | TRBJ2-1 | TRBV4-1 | CASSQDLYRGQFF | TGCGCCAGCAGCCAAGATCTTTATCGGGGGCAGTTCTTC